These T cell receptor beta chains were read from a single sample in a study of shared clonotypes between healthy human individuals. Clones were read by immunoSEQ multiplex PCR, and TCRdb kept only the in-frame ones, dropping some. The data hold about 1.5 million clones, with 96% observed a single time. The sequenced material came from naive CD4+ T cells sorted from blood. These TCRs come from a young man in good health. The CDR3 runs from the conserved cysteine through the conserved F or W. A D gene is named only where the DNA matches it firmly. Some rows have no size entry. The others give once, few or many, or a class for an expanded clone.

CDR3 length: 20; clone size: .; D gene: TRBD1; V gene: TRBV29-1; J gene: TRBJ1-5; CDR3 protein: CSAWGTPEVDREESNQPQHF; CDR3 DNA: TGCAGCGCGTGGGGAACGCCCGAAGTAGACAGGGAGGAGAGCAATCAGCCCCAGCATTTT
CDR3 length: 15; clone size: once; D gene: TRBD2; V gene: TRBV7-9; J gene: TRBJ2-1; CDR3 protein: CASSPGLAGYNEQFF; CDR3 DNA: TGTGCCAGCAGCCCCGGCCTAGCGGGTTACAATGAGCAGTTCTTC
CDR3 length: 14; clone size: .; D gene: .; V gene: TRBV7-9; J gene: TRBJ1-4; CDR3 protein: CASSPHSTNEKLFF; CDR3 DNA: TGTGCCAGCAGCCCTCACTCTACTAATGAAAAACTGTTTTTT
CDR3 length: 13; clone size: .; D gene: TRBD1; V gene: TRBV7-9; J gene: TRBJ2-1; CDR3 protein: CASSLALGQGSFF; CDR3 DNA: TGTGCCAGCAGCTTAGCGCTCGGACAGGGGTCGTTCTTC
CDR3 length: 17; clone size: .; D gene: .; V gene: TRBV2; J gene: TRBJ1-4; CDR3 protein: CASSDFGQGRSNEKLFF; CDR3 DNA: TGTGCCAGCAGTGATTTCGGGCAGGGAAGGAGTAATGAAAAACTGTTTTTT
CDR3 length: 14; clone size: .; D gene: TRBD1; V gene: TRBV5-1; J gene: TRBJ1-3; CDR3 protein: CASSLGQGQNTIYF; CDR3 DNA: TGCGCCAGCAGCTTAGGACAGGGGCAAAACACCATATATTTT
CDR3 length: 15; clone size: .; D gene: TRBD2; V gene: TRBV6-5; J gene: TRBJ2-1; CDR3 protein: CASSLRLAGGNEQFF; CDR3 DNA: TGTGCCAGCAGTTTGAGACTAGCGGGAGGCAATGAGCAGTTCTTC
CDR3 length: 11; clone size: once; D gene: .; V gene: TRBV20-1; J gene: TRBJ2-7; CDR3 protein: CSATLAYEQYF; CDR3 DNA: TGCAGTGCTACGCTAGCGTACGAGCAGTACTTC
CDR3 length: 15; clone size: .; D gene: .; V gene: TRBV30; J gene: TRBJ1-2; CDR3 protein: CAWRKEGAANYGYTF; CDR3 DNA: TGTGCCTGGAGAAAAGAGGGAGCGGCTAACTATGGCTACACCTTC
CDR3 length: 14; clone size: .; D gene: TRBD2; V gene: TRBV7-3; J gene: TRBJ2-3; CDR3 protein: CASSFTSGGDTQYF; CDR3 DNA: TGTGCCAGCAGCTTTACTAGCGGGGGAGATACGCAGTATTTT
CDR3 length: 14; clone size: .; D gene: TRBD1; V gene: TRBV28; J gene: TRBJ1-2; CDR3 protein: CASTSTGTTYGYTF; CDR3 DNA: TGTGCCAGCACCTCGACAGGGACAACCTATGGCTACACCTTC
CDR3 length: 17; clone size: .; D gene: .; V gene: TRBV10-3; J gene: TRBJ2-2; CDR3 protein: CAISPMDSYGNTGELFF; CDR3 DNA: TGTGCCATCAGCCCGATGGACAGCTACGGGAACACCGGGGAGCTGTTTTTT
CDR3 length: 12; clone size: .; D gene: .; V gene: TRBV19; J gene: TRBJ2-7; CDR3 protein: CASSSPEYEQYF; CDR3 DNA: TGTGCCAGCTCGAGTCCGGAGTACGAGCAGTACTTC
CDR3 length: 13; clone size: .; D gene: .; V gene: TRBV19; J gene: TRBJ1-5; CDR3 protein: CASRGQPDQPQHF; CDR3 DNA: TGTGCCAGTAGAGGACAGCCTGATCAGCCCCAGCATTTT
CDR3 length: 13; clone size: .; D gene: .; V gene: TRBV9; J gene: TRBJ2-2; CDR3 protein: CASSFSATGELFF; CDR3 DNA: TGTGCCAGCAGCTTTAGTGCCACCGGGGAGCTGTTTTTT
CDR3 length: 12; clone size: .; D gene: .; V gene: TRBV9; J gene: TRBJ2-5; CDR3 protein: CASSGGGETQYF; CDR3 DNA: TGTGCCAGCAGCGGAGGGGGAGAGACCCAGTACTTC
CDR3 length: 15; clone size: .; D gene: TRBD2; V gene: TRBV5-1; J gene: TRBJ2-1; CDR3 protein: CASSFLSGSSNEQFF; CDR3 DNA: TGCGCCAGCAGCTTCCTCAGCGGGAGTTCGAATGAGCAGTTCTTC
CDR3 length: 14; clone size: .; D gene: TRBD1; V gene: TRBV4-2; J gene: TRBJ2-3; CDR3 protein: CASSQGDRGYTQYF; CDR3 DNA: TGTGCCAGCAGCCAAGGAGACAGGGGTTATACGCAGTATTTT
CDR3 length: 15; clone size: once; D gene: TRBD1; V gene: TRBV18; J gene: TRBJ1-2; CDR3 protein: CASSPITGDLYGYTF; CDR3 DNA: TGTGCCAGCTCACCAATCACAGGGGATCTCTATGGCTACACCTTC
CDR3 length: 17; clone size: .; D gene: .; V gene: TRBV5-6; J gene: TRBJ2-7; CDR3 protein: CASSFRNRDEVSYEQYF; CDR3 DNA: TGTGCCAGCAGCTTCCGTAACCGGGACGAAGTTTCCTACGAGCAGTACTTC
CDR3 length: 16; clone size: .; D gene: .; V gene: TRBV7-8; J gene: TRBJ1-2; CDR3 protein: CASSLSRSQANYGYTF; CDR3 DNA: TGTGCCAGCAGCTTGAGCAGATCCCAAGCTAACTATGGCTACACCTTC
CDR3 length: 15; clone size: .; D gene: TRBD1; V gene: TRBV9; J gene: TRBJ1-3; CDR3 protein: CASSVGQGIGNTIYF; CDR3 DNA: TGTGCCAGCAGCGTAGGACAGGGCATTGGAAACACCATATATTTT
CDR3 length: 15; clone size: .; D gene: .; V gene: TRBV7-2; J gene: TRBJ2-7; CDR3 protein: CASSLIWDTHYEQYF; CDR3 DNA: TGTGCCAGCAGCTTAATCTGGGACACCCACTACGAGCAGTACTTC
CDR3 length: 14; clone size: .; D gene: TRBD2; V gene: TRBV7-9; J gene: TRBJ2-7; CDR3 protein: CASSLLAGDREQYF; CDR3 DNA: TGTGCCAGCAGCTTACTAGCGGGAGATCGTGAGCAGTACTTC
CDR3 length: 16; clone size: .; D gene: TRBD2; V gene: TRBV29-1; J gene: TRBJ2-5; CDR3 protein: CSVRGSYSGGQETQYF; CDR3 DNA: TGCAGCGTGAGGGGATCCTATAGCGGGGGCCAAGAGACCCAGTACTTC
CDR3 length: 15; clone size: .; D gene: .; V gene: TRBV7-3; J gene: TRBJ2-2; CDR3 protein: CASSTGTPQTGELFF; CDR3 DNA: TGTGCCAGCAGCACCGGGACTCCGCAGACCGGGGAGCTGTTTTTT
CDR3 length: 16; clone size: .; D gene: .; V gene: TRBV25-1; J gene: TRBJ2-3; CDR3 protein: CASSGIGAGGTDTQYF; CDR3 DNA: TGTGCCAGCAGTGGAATCGGTGCAGGGGGCACAGATACGCAGTATTTT
CDR3 length: 17; clone size: .; D gene: TRBD1; V gene: TRBV5-6; J gene: TRBJ1-5; CDR3 protein: CASSLYTGVLIDQPQHF; CDR3 DNA: TGTGCCAGCAGCTTGTATACAGGGGTGTTGATAGATCAGCCCCAGCATTTT
CDR3 length: 16; clone size: .; D gene: TRBD1; V gene: TRBV4-1; J gene: TRBJ2-7; CDR3 protein: CASSQVGTGSRYEQYF; CDR3 DNA: TGCGCCAGCAGCCAAGTGGGGACAGGTTCTCGCTACGAGCAGTACTTC
CDR3 length: 16; clone size: .; D gene: .; V gene: TRBV18; J gene: TRBJ1-5; CDR3 protein: CASSPAGKGWDQPQHF; CDR3 DNA: TGTGCCAGCTCACCTGCGGGCAAGGGTTGGGATCAGCCCCAGCATTTT
CDR3 length: 20; clone size: .; D gene: .; V gene: TRBV18; J gene: TRBJ2-6; CDR3 protein: CASSPTGHSTPNSGANVLTF; CDR3 DNA: TGTGCCAGCTCACCAACGGGACACTCAACGCCTAATTCTGGGGCCAACGTCCTGACTTTC
CDR3 length: 14; clone size: .; D gene: .; V gene: TRBV29-1; J gene: TRBJ1-1; CDR3 protein: CSVAVGRTNTEAFF; CDR3 DNA: TGCAGCGTGGCTGTGGGCCGTACGAACACTGAAGCTTTCTTT
CDR3 length: 15; clone size: .; D gene: TRBD2; V gene: TRBV5-5; J gene: TRBJ2-1; CDR3 protein: CASSQAGTSGREMFF; CDR3 DNA: TGTGCCAGCAGCCAGGCGGGGACTAGCGGGAGAGAAATGTTCTTC
CDR3 length: 14; clone size: .; D gene: TRBD1; V gene: TRBV6-1; J gene: TRBJ2-2; CDR3 protein: CASIGTAYTGELFF; CDR3 DNA: TGTGCCAGCATAGGGACAGCGTACACCGGGGAGCTGTTTTTT
CDR3 length: 13; clone size: .; D gene: .; V gene: TRBV19; J gene: TRBJ2-1; CDR3 protein: CASSIRAGYEQFF; CDR3 DNA: TGTGCCAGTAGTATAAGGGCGGGGTATGAGCAGTTCTTC
CDR3 length: 15; clone size: .; D gene: .; V gene: TRBV28; J gene: TRBJ2-7; CDR3 protein: CASTPSRGVSYEQYF; CDR3 DNA: TGTGCCAGCACTCCCAGTCGGGGAGTCTCCTACGAGCAGTACTTC
CDR3 length: 15; clone size: .; D gene: .; V gene: TRBV5-1; J gene: TRBJ1-1; CDR3 protein: CASSLDWSQLTKAFF; CDR3 DNA: TGCGCCAGCAGCTTGGATTGGTCCCAGTTGACGAAAGCTTTCTTT
CDR3 length: 11; clone size: few; D gene: .; V gene: TRBV9; J gene: TRBJ1-2; CDR3 protein: CASSVGFGYTF; CDR3 DNA: TGTGCCAGCAGCGTCGGGTTCGGCTACACCTTC
CDR3 length: 12; clone size: few; D gene: .; V gene: TRBV11-3; J gene: TRBJ1-1; CDR3 protein: CASSLGSAEAFF; CDR3 DNA: TGTGCCAGCAGCTTAGGGTCGGCTGAAGCTTTCTTT
CDR3 length: 13; clone size: .; D gene: .; V gene: TRBV5-1; J gene: TRBJ2-7; CDR3 protein: CASSLERQTPYHF; CDR3 DNA: TGCGCCAGCAGCTTGGAACGACAGACACCCTACCACTTC
CDR3 length: 12; clone size: .; D gene: .; V gene: TRBV5-4; J gene: TRBJ2-7; CDR3 protein: CASSRDRDEQYF; CDR3 DNA: TGTGCCAGCAGCCGCGATCGGGACGAGCAGTACTTC
CDR3 length: 15; clone size: .; D gene: .; V gene: TRBV18; J gene: TRBJ2-1; CDR3 protein: CASSPRQGGEGEQFF; CDR3 DNA: TGTGCCAGCTCACCCCGACAGGGAGGGGAAGGTGAGCAGTTCTTC
CDR3 length: 14; clone size: .; D gene: .; V gene: TRBV6-6; J gene: TRBJ2-1; CDR3 protein: CASSYSHSYNEQFF; CDR3 DNA: TGTGCCAGCAGTTACTCGCACTCCTACAATGAGCAGTTCTTC
CDR3 length: 15; clone size: .; D gene: .; V gene: TRBV11-2; J gene: TRBJ2-7; CDR3 protein: CASTLWGSNSYEQYF; CDR3 DNA: TGTGCCAGCACCCTATGGGGCTCTAACTCCTACGAGCAGTACTTC